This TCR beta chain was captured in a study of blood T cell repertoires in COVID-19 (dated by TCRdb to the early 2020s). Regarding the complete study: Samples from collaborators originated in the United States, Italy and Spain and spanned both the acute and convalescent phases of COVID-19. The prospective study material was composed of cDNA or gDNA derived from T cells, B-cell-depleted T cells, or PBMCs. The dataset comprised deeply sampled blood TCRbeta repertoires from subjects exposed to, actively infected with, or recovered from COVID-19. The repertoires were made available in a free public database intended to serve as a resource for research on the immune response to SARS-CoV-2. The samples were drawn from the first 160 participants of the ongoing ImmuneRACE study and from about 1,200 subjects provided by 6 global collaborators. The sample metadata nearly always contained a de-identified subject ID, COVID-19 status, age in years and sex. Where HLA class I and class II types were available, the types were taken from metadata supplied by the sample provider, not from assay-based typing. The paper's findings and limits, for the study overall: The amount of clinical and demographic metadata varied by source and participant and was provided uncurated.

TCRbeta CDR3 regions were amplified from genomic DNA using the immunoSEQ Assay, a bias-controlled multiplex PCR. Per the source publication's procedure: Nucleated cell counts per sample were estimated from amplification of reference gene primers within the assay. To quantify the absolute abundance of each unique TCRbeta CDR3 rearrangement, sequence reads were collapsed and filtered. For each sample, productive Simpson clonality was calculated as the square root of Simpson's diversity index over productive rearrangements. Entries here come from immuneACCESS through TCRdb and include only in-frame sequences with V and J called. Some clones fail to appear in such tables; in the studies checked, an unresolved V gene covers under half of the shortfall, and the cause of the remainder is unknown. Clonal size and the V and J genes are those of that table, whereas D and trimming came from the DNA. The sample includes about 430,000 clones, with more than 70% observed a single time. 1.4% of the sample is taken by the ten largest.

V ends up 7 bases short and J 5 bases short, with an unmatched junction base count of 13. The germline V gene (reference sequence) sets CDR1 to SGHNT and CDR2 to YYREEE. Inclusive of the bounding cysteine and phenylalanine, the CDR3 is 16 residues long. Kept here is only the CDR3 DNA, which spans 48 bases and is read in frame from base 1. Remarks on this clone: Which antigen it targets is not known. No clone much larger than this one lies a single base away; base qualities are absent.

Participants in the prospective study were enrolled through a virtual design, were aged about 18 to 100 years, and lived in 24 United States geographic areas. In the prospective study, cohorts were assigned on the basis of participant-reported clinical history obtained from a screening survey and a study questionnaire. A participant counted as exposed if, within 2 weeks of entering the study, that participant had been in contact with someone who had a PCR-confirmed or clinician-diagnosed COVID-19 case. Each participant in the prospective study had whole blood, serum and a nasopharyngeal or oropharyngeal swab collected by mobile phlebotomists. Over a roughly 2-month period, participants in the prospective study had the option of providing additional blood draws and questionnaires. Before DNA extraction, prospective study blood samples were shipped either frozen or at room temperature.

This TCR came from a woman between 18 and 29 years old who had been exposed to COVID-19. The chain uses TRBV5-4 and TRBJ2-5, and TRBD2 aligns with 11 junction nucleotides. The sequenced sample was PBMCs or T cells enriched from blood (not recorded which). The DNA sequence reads TGTGCCAGCTTCACCCGGGGACTAGCGGTGGCGGAGACCCAGTACTTC. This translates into CASFTRGLAVAETQYF.